Included here is one T cell receptor (beta chain) sequence, with context. This sample is part of a study of technical replicates of blood from a few donors. The germline V and J ends were trimmed by 5 bases and 3 bases, with 11 bases remaining between them. Germline assignment: CDR1 SNHLY and CDR2 FYNNEI. This CDR3 contains 14 residues. Assay used: immunoSEQ multiplex PCR; TCRdb lists only in-frame clones, some missing. This table has some 100,000 clones, roughly 95% appearing once. This TCR was recovered from a human donor in good health. Sequencing was carried out using T cells isolated from PBMCs. The rearrangement uses TRBV2 and TRBJ1-5; TRBD1 is a possible D gene (5 bases). This CDR3 reads CASSPQGFNQPQHF. In DNA form, the CDR3 reads TGTGCCAGCAGTCCCCAGGGATTCAATCAGCCCCAGCATTTT. The whole variable domain, remainder taken from reference TRBV2 and TRBJ1-5, is EPEVTQTPSHQVTQMGQEVILRCVPISNHLYFYWYRQILGQKVEFLVSFYNNEISEKSEIFDDQFSVERPDGSNFTLKIRSTKLEDSAMYFCASSPQGFNQPQHFGDGTRLSIL.